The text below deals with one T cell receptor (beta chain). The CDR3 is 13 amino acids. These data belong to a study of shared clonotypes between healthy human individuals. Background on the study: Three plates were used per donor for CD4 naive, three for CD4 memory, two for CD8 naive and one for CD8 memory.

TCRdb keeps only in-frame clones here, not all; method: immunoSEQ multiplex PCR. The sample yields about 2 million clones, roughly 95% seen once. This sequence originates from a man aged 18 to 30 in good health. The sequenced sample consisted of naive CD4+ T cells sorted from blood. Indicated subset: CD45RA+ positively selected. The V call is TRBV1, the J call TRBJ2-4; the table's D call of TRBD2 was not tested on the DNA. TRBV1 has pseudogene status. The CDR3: CTPSWLAKNIQYF. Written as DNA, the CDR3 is TGCACCCCTAGTTGGCTAGCCAAAAACATTCAGTACTTC.